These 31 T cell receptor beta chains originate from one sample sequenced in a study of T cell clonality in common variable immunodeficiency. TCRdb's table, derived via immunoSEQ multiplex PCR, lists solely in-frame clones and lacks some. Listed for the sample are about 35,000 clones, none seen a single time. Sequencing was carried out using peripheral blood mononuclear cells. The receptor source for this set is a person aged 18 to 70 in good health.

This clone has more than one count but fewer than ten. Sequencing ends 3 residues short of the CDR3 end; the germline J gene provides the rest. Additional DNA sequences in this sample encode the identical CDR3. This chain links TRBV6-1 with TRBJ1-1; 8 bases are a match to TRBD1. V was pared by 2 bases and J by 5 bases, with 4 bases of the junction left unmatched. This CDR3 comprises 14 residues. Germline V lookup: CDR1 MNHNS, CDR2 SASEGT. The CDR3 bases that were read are TGTGCCAGCAGTGAAACAGGGGGGCGGACTGAA. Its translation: CASSETGGRTE. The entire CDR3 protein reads CASSETGGRTEAFF.

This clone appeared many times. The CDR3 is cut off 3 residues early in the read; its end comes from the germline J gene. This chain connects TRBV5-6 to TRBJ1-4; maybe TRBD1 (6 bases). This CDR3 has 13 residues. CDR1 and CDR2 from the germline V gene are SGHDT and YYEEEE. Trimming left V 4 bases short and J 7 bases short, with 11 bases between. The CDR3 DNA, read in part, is TGTGCCAGCAGCGGAGACAGGATTGAAAAA. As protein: CASSGDRIEK. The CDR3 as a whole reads CASSGDRIEKLFF.

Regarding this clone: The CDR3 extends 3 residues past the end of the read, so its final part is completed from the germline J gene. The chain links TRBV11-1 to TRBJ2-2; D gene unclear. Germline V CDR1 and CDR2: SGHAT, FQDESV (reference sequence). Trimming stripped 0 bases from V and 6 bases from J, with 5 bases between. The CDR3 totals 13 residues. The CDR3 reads CASSLALPGELFF. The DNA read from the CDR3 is TGTGCCAGCAGCTTAGCTCTCCCCGGGGAG.

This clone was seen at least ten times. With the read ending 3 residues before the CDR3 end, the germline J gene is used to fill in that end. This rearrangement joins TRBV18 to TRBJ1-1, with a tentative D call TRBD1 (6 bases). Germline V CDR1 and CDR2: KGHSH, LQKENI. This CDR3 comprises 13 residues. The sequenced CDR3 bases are TGTGCCAGCTCCCAAGGACAGATTAACGAA. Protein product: CASSQGQINE. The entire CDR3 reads CASSQGQINEAFF.

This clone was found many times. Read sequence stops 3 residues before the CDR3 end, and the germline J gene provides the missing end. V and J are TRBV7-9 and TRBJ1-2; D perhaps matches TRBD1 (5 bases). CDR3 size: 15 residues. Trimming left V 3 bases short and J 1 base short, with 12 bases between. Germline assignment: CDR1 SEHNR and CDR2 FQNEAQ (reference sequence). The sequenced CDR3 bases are TGTGCCAGCAGCTTGGGGGGGAGTGGTAACTATGGC. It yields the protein CASSLGGSGNYG. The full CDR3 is CASSLGGSGNYGYTF.

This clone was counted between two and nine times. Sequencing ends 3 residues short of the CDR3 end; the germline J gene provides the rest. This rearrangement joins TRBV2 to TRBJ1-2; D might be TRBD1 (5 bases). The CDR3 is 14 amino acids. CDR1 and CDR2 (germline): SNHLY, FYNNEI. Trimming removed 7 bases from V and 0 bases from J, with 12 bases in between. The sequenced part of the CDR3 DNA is TGTGCCAGCAAGGTAGAGGGGACTAACTATGGC. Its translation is CASKVEGTNYG. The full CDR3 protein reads CASKVEGTNYGYTF. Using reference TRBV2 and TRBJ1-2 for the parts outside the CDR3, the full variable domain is EPEVTQTPSHQVTQMGQEVILRCVPISNHLYFYWYRQILGQKVEFLVSFYNNEISEKSEIFDDQFSVERPDGSNFTLKIRSTKLEDSAMYFCASKVEGTNYGYTFGSGTRLTVV.

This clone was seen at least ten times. The CDR3 sequence: CSVERGRTEAFF. CDR3 bases read: TGCAGCGTTGAAAGGGGAAGGACTGAA. The chain has TRBV29-1 and TRBJ1-1; a possible D gene is TRBD1 (5 bases). The read comes to an end 3 residues before the CDR3 does, leaving the germline J gene to fill in the end. CDR1 and CDR2 (germline): SQVTM, ANQGSEA. The V end was cut by 2 bases, the J end by 5 bases, with 9 bases between. The CDR3 is made up of 12 amino acids.

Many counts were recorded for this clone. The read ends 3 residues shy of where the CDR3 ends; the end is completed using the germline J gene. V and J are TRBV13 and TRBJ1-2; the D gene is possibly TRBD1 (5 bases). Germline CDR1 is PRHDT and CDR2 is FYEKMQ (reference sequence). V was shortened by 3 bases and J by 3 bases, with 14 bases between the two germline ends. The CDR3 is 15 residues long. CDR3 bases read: TGTGCCAGCAGCTTGGGGCGCGAACCTTACTATGGC. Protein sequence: CASSLGREPYYG. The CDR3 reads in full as CASSLGREPYYGYTF. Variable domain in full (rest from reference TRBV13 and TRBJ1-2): AAGVIQSPRHLIKEKRETATLKCYPIPRHDTVYWYQQGPGQDPQFLISFYEKMQSDKGSIPDRFSAQQFSDYHSELNMSSLELGDSALYFCASSLGREPYYGYTFGSGTRLTVV.

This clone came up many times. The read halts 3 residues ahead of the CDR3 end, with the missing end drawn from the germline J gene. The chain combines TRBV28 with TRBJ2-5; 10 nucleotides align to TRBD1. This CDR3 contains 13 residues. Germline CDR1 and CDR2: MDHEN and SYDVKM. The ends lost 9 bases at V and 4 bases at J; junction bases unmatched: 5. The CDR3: CASSRTGGETQYF. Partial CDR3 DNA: TGTGCCAGTAGCCGGACAGGGGGAGAGACC.

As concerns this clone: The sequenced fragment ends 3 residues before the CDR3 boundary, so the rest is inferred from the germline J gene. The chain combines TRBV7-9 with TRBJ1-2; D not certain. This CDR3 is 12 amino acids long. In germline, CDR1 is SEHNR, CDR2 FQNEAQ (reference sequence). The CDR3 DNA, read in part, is TGTGCCAGCACCGCGGGCTCCTACGAC. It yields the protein CASTAGSYD. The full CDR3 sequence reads CASTAGSYDYTF.

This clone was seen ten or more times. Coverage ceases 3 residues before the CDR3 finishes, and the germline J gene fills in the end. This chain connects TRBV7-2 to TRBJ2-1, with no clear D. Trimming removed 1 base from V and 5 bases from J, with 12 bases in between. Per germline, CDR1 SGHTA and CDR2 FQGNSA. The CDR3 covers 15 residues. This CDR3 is CASSLGLGKNNEQFF. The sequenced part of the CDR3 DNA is TGTGCCAGCAGCTTAGGGCTAGGTAAAAACAATGAG.

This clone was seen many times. CDR3: CASSEEGTGELFF. CDR3 DNA, as far as it was read: TGTGCCAGCAGTGAGGAGGGCACCGGGGAG. This chain uses TRBV2 with TRBJ2-2, with D possibly TRBD2 on 6 matching bases. The read terminates 3 residues ahead of where the CDR3 ends, so the germline J gene completes it. The V and J ends lost 3 bases and 4 bases respectively, with 6 bases between them. The germline CDR1 and CDR2 sequences are SNHLY and FYNNEI. CDR3 length: 13 residues.

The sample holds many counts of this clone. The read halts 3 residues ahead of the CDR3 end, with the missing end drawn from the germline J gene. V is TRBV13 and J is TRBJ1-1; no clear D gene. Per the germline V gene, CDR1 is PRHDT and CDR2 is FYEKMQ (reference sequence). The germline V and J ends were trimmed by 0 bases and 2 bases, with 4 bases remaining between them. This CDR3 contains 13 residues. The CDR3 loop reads CASSLGGNTEAFF. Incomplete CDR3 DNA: TGTGCCAGCAGCTTAGGCGGTAACACTGAA.

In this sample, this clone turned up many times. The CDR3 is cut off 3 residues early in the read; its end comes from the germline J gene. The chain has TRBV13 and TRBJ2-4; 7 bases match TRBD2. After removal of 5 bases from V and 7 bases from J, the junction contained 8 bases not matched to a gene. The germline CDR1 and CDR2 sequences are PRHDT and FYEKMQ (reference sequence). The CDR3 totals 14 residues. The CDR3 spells CASSQRGRGNIQYF. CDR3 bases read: TGTGCCAGCAGCCAACGCGGGAGAGGTAACATT.

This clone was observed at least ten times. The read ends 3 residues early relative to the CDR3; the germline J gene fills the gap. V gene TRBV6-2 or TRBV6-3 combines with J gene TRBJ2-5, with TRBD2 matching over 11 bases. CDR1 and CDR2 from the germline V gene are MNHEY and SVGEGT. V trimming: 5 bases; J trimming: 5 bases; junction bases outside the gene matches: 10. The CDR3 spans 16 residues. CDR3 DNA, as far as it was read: TGTGCCAGCAGTGGGCCACTAGCGGGAGTGGGTGAGACC. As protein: CASSGPLAGVGET. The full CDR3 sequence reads CASSGPLAGVGETQYF.

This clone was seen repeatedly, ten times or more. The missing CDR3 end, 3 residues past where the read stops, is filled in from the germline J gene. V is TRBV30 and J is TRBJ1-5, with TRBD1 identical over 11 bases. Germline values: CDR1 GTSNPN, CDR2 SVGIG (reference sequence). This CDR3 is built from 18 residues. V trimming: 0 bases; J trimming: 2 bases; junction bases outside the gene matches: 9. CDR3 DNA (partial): TGTGCCTGGAGTGTACGGGGGACAGGGGGATATGGCAATCAGCCC. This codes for CAWSVRGTGGYGNQP. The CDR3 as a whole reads CAWSVRGTGGYGNQPQHF.

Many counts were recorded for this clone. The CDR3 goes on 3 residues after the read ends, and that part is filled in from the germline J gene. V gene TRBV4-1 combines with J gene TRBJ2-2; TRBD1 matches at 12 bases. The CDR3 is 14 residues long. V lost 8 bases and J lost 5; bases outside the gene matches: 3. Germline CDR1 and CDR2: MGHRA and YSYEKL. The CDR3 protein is CASGDRGRTGELFF. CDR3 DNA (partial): TGCGCCAGCGGGGACAGGGGGCGAACCGGGGAG.

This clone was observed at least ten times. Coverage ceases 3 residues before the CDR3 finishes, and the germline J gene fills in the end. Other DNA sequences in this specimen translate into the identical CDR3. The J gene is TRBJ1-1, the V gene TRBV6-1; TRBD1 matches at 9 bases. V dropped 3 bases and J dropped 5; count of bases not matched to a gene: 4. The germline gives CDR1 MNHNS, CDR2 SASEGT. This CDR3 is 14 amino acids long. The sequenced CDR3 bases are TGTGCCAGCAGTGAGACAGGGGGTAGGACTGAA. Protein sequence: CASSETGGRTE. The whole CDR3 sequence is CASSETGGRTEAFF.

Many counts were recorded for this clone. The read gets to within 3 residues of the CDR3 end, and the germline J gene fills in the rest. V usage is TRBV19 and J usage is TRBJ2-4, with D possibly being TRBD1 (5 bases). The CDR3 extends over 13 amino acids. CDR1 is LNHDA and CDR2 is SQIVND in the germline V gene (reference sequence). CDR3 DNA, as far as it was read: TGTGCCAGTAGCACTTCCGTAGACAGTACT. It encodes CASSTSVDST. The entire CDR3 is CASSTSVDSTQYF.

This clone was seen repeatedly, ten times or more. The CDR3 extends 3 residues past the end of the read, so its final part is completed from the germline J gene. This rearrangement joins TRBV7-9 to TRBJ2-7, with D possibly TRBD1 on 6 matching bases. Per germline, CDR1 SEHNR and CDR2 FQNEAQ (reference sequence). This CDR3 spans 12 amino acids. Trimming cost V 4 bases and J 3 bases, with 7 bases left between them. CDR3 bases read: TGTGCCAGCAGCTCACAGGGCTACGAG. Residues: CASSSQGYE. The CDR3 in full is CASSSQGYEQYF.

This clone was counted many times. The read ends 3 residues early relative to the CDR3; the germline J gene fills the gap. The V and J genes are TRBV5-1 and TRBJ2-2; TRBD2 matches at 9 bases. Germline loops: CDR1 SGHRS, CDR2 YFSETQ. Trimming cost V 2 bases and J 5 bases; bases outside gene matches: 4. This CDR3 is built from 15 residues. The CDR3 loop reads CASSLMLAGTGELFF. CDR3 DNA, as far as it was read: TGCGCCAGCAGCTTAATGCTAGCGGGAACCGGGGAG.

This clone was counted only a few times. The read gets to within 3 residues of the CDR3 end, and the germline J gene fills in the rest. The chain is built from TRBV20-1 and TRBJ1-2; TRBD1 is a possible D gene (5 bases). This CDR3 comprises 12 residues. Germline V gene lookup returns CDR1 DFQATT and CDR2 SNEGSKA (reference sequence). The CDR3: CSARGGGDGYTF. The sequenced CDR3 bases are TGCAGTGCTAGAGGGGGGGGTGACGGC.

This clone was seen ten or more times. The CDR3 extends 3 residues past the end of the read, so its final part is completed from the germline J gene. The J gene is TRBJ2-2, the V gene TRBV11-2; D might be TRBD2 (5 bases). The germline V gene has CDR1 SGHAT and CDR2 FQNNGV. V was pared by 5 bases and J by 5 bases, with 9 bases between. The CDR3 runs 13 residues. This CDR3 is CASSHKRTGELFF. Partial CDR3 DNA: TGTGCCAGCAGCCACAAGCGGACCGGGGAG.

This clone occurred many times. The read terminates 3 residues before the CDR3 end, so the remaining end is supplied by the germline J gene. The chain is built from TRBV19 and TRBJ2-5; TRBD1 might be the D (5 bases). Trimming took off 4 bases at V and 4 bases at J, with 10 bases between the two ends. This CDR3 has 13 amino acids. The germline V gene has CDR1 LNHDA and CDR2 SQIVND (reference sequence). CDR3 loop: CASSSQGVETQYF. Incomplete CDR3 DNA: TGTGCCAGTAGTAGCCAGGGTGTAGAGACC.

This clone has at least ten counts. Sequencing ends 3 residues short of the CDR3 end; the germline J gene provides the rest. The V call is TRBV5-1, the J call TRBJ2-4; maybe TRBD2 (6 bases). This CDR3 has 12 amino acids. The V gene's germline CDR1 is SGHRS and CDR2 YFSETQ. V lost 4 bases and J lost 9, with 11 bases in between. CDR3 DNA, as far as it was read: TGCGCCAGCAGCCAGAACGGGGGCATT. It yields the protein CASSQNGGI. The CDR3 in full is CASSQNGGIQYF.

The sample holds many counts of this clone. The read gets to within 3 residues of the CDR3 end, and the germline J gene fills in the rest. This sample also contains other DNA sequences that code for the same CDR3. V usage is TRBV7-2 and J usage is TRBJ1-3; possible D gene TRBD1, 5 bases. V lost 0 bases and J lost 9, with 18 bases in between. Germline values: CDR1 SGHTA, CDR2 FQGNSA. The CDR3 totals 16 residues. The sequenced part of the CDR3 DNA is TGTGCCAGCAGCTTAGCCCCGACGACTTCGGGGGGCACC. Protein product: CASSLAPTTSGGT. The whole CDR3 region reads CASSLAPTTSGGTIYF.

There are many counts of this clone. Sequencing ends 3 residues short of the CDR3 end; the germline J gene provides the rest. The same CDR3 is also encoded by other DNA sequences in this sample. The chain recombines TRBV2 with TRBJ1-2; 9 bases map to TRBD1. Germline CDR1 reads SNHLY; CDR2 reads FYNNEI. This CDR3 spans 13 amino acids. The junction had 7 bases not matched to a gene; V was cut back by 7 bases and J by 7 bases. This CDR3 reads CASTWDRAAGYTF. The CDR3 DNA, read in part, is TGTGCCAGCACTTGGGACAGGGCGGCTGGC.

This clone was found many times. Incomplete CDR3 DNA: TGTGCCAGCAGCATCCAGGGACAGGATAACTATGGC. The encoded protein is CASSIQGQDNYG. The full CDR3 sequence reads CASSIQGQDNYGYTF. This rearrangement joins TRBV7-3 to TRBJ1-2; 8 bases are a match to TRBD1. Read data end 3 residues before the CDR3 end; the end is taken from the germline J gene. Looked up from germline, CDR1 is SGHTA and CDR2 is FQGTGA. The CDR3 has 15 amino acids. Trimming at V came to 5 bases and at J to 1 base, leaving 6 bases not matched to a gene.

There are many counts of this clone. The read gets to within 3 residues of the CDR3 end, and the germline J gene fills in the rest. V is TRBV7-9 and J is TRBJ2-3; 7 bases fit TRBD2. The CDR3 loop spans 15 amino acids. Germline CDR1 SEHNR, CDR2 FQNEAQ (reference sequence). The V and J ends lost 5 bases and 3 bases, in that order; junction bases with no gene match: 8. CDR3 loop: CASSPRLAKTDTQYF. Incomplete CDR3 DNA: TGTGCCAGCAGCCCCCGACTAGCTAAAACAGATACG.

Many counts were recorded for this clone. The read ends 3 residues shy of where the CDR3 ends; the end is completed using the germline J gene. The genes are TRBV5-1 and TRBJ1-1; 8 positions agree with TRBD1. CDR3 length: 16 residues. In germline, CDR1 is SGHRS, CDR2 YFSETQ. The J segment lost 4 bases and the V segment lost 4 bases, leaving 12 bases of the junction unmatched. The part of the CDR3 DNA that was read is TGCGCCAGCAGCCCGAGGACAGGGAGTACTGGCACTGAA. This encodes CASSPRTGSTGTE. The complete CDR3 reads CASSPRTGSTGTEAFF.

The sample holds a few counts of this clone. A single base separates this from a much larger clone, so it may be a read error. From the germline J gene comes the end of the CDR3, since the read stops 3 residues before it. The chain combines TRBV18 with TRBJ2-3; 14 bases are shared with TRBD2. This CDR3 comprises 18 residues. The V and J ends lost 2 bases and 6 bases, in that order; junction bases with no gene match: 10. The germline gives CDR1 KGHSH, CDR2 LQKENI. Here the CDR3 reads CASSPKARTSGGRDTQYF. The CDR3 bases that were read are TGTGCCAGCTCACCAAAAGCCCGGACTAGCGGGGGGAGGGATACG.